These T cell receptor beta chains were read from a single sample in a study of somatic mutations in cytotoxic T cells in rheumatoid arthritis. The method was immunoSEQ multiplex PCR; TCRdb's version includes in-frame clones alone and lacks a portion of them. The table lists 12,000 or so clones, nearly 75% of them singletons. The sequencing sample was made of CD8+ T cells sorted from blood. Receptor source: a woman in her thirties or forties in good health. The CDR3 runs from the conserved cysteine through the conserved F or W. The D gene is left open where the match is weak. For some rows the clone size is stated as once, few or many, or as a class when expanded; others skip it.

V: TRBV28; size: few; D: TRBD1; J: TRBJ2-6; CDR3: CASSFGDSSGANVLTF; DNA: TGTGCCAGCAGTTTTGGGGACAGCTCTGGGGCCAACGTCCTGACTTTC
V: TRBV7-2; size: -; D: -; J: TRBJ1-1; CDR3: CASSLGRASGAEMNTEAFF; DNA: TGTGCCAGCAGCCTGGGAAGGGCTAGCGGGGCTGAGATGAACACTGAAGCTTTCTTT
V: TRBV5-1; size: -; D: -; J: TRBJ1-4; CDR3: CASSVDITNEKLFF; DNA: TGCGCCAGCAGCGTCGACATCACTAATGAAAAACTGTTTTTT
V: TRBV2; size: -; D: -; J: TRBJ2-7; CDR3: CASSELTGPFQQYF; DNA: TGTGCCAGCAGCGAACTTACCGGGCCGTTTCAGCAGTACTTC
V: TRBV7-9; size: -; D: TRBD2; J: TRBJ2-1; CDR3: CASSLGVSGRTRDNEQFF; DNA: TGTGCCAGCAGCTTAGGGGTTAGCGGGAGGACGCGGGACAATGAGCAGTTCTTC
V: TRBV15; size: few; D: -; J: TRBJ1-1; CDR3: CATSRPGTLNTEAFF; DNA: TGTGCCACCAGCAGACCCGGGACACTGAACACTGAAGCTTTCTTT
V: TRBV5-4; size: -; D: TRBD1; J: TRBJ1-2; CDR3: CASTPTPGGNYGYTF; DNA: TGTGCCAGCACCCCTACCCCAGGGGGCAACTATGGCTACACCTTC
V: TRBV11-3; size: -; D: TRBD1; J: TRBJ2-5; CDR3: CASSSADRDQETQYF; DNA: TGTGCCAGCAGCTCGGCGGACAGGGATCAAGAGACCCAGTACTTC
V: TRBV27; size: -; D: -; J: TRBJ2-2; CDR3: CASSLPGGELFF; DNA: TGTGCCAGCAGTTTACCAGGGGGGGAGCTGTTTTTT
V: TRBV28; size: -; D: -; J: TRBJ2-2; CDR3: CASSSGLNTGELFF; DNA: TGTGCCAGCAGCTCAGGGCTTAACACCGGGGAGCTGTTTTTT